This record looks at one T cell receptor beta chain sequence and its context. This sample is drawn from a study of T cell responses to AZD1222 COVID-19 vaccine. On the study more broadly: Some second doses came at about 4 weeks and others at about 12 weeks; these were pooled.

Sequencing used immunoSEQ multiplex PCR; TCRdb keeps in-frame clones, though not all of them. The table records 150,000 to 170,000 clones, about 88% of them present only once. Germline V gene sequence: CDR1 LNHDA, CDR2 SQIVND (reference sequence). This CDR3 is 16 amino acids long. The V and J ends lost 5 bases and 4 bases respectively, with 17 bases between them. The TCR comes from an adult in good health. Sequences were derived from peripheral blood, sampled on day 0 of AZD1222 vaccination. The chain has TRBV19 and TRBJ1-4; the D is unclear. Here the CDR3 DNA reads TGTGCCAGTAGTCTCACGGACCGAGCGTTTAATGAAAAACTGTTTTTT. Its protein is CASSLTDRAFNEKLFF.